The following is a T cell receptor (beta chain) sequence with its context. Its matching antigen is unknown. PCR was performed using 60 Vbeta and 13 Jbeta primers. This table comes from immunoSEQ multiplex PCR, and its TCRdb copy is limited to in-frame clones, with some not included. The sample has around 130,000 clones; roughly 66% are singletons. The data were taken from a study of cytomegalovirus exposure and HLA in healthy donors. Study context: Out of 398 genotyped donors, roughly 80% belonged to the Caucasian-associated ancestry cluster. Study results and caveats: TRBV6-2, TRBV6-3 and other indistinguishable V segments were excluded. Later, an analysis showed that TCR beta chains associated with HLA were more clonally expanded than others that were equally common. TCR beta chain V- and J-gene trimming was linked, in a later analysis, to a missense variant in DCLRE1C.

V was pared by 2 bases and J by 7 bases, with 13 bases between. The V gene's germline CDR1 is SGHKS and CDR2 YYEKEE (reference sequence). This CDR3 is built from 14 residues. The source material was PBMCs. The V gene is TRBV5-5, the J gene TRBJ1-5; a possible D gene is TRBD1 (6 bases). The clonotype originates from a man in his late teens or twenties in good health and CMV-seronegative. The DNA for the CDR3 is TGTGCCAGCAGCTTACAGGGAGCGGGACAGCCCCAGCATTTT. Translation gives CASSLQGAGQPQHF.